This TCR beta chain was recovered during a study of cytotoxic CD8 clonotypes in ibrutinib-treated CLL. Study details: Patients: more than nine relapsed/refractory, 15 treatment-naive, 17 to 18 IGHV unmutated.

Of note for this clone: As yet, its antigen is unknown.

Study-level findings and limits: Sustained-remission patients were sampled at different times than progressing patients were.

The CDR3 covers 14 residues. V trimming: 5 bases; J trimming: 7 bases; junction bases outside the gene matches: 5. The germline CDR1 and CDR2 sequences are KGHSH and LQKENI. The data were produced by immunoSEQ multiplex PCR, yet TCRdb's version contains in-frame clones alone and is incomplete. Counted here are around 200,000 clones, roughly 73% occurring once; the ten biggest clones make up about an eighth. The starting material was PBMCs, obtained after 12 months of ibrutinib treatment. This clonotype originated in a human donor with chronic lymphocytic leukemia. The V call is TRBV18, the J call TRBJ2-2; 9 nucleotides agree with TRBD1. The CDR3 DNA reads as TGTGCCAGCTCAAGGGGACAGGGCAACGGGGAGCTGTTTTTT. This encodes CASSRGQGNGELFF.